This note documents a single T cell receptor (beta chain) sequence. This entry is derived from a study of blood T cell repertoires in COVID-19. The CDR3 length is 13 residues. Germline V CDR1 and CDR2: MRHNA, SNTAGT. The V and J ends lost 4 bases and 7 bases respectively, with 11 bases between them. How the authors handled the data: Counts of nucleated cells, estimated from reference gene primer amplification, were obtained. Measured with immunoSEQ multiplex PCR; TCRdb has only the in-frame clones, and not every one. The D gene and trimming were derived from the DNA, and the V and J assignments and clone size from that table. Here the sample spans 210,000 or so clones, around nine tenths being singletons.

The sequencing input was peripheral blood. The chain employs TRBV6-4 and TRBJ2-1; D perhaps matches TRBD1 (6 bases). The clonotype was recovered from a woman aged 40-49 years with acute or convalescent COVID-19. CDR3 in DNA: TGTGCCAGCAGTGGGGTCAGGGGAAATGAGCAGTTCTTC. This encodes CASSGVRGNEQFF.